Each of the 20 T cell receptor beta chains below was sequenced from the same sample in a study of T cells after posttransplantation cyclophosphamide. The repertoire was sequenced with immunoSEQ multiplex PCR; TCRdb's copy has only in-frame clones and lacks some. Of about 4,300 clones listed, approximately 80% are singletons. Treatment was busulfan-fludarabine conditioning, a marrow graft, and cyclophosphamide on days +3 and +4. The source material was PBMCs, sampled about 4 weeks after a stem cell transplant with posttransplant cyclophosphamide. These receptors all stem from a male patient in his 50s who received an allogeneic stem cell transplant from an unrelated donor, was CMV-positive, and had acute GVHD only. Some T cells here may be from the graft donor.

The chain links TRBV28 to TRBJ1-2; 8 bases agree with TRBD1. Germline CDR1 and CDR2: MDHEN and SYDVKM. The CDR3 spans 14 residues. V dropped 4 bases and J dropped 2; count of bases not matched to a gene: 3. CDR3 coding DNA: TGTGCCAGCAGTTCGGGACAGGAGAACTATGGCTACACCTTC. It encodes CASSSGQENYGYTF.

The chain joins TRBV2 to TRBJ2-7; 7 bases agree with TRBD2. The CDR3 is 12 residues long. Germline V gene sequence: CDR1 SNHLY, CDR2 FYNNEI. The V gene end was trimmed by 7 bases and the J gene end by 4 bases; junction bases not matched to a gene: 4. The CDR3 DNA reads TGTGCCAGCACTGGGACTAAATACGAGCAGTACTTC. Translated, it gives CASTGTKYEQYF.

V usage is TRBV18 and J usage is TRBJ2-5; D is possibly TRBD2 (6 bases). The J call may be incorrect, as the DNA end agrees better with TRBJ2-7. The CDR3 consists of 20 residues. CDR1 is KGHSH, CDR2 LQKENI, per germline. The CDR3 sequence is CASSPTRTLGGVLTSYEQYF. CDR3 DNA: TGTGCCAGCTCACCGACACGGACTCTCGGCGGGGTACTGACCTCCTACGAGCAGTACTTC.

V usage is TRBV4-1 and J usage is TRBJ2-3; 12 bases match TRBD2. In germline, CDR1 is MGHRA, CDR2 YSYEKL. The CDR3 loop spans 17 amino acids. The V segment lost 0 bases and the J segment 4 bases; nucleotides outside the gene matches: 5. The DNA of the CDR3 is TGCGCCAGCAGCCAAGAGACTAGCGGGAGTAGGGCAGATACGCAGTATTTT. Amino acid sequence: CASSQETSGSRADTQYF.

The chain has TRBV7-8 and TRBJ1-3; the D gene is possibly TRBD1 (5 bases). V was shortened by 3 bases and J by 0 bases, with 15 bases between the two germline ends. This CDR3 contains 17 residues. The germline CDR1 and CDR2 sequences are SGHVS and FQNEAQ. The CDR3: CASSFTRDSSSGNTIYF. The DNA of the CDR3 is TGTGCCAGCAGCTTCACCCGGGACTCAAGCTCTGGAAACACCATATATTTT. The full variable domain, completed using reference TRBV7-8 and TRBJ1-3, is GAGVSQSPRYKVAKRGQDVALRCDPISGHVSLFWYQQALGQGPEFLTYFQNEAQLDKSGLPSDRFFAERPEGSVSTLKIQRTQQEDSAVYLCASSFTRDSSSGNTIYFGEGSWLTVV.

CDR3 coding DNA: TGTGCCACCAGCAGAGAGTGGGGCGGGAGAGATAATGAGCAGTTCTTC. Its protein is CATSREWGGRDNEQFF. J is TRBJ2-1 and V is TRBV15; the match to TRBD2 covers 7 bases. V lost 0 bases and J lost 7; bases outside the gene matches: 9. CDR3 length: 16 residues. Germline V gene data show CDR1 as LNHNV and CDR2 as YYDKDF (reference sequence).

Only a few counts were recorded for this clone. The chain links TRBV5-1 to TRBJ2-7; possible D gene TRBD2, 5 bases. CDR1 is SGHRS and CDR2 is YFSETQ in the germline V gene. The CDR3 loop spans 19 amino acids. V shed 0 bases and J shed 4 bases, with 26 bases lying between them. The CDR3 sequence: CASSLGVGLALGPGYEQYF. The CDR3 DNA follows: TGCGCCAGCAGCTTGGGGGTGGGGTTGGCCCTCGGTCCGGGATACGAGCAGTACTTC.

The genes are TRBV5-6 and TRBJ2-3, with unresolved D. Germline V gives CDR1 SGHDT, CDR2 YYEEEE. Trimming took 4 bases from V and 0 from J, leaving 9 bases between them. The CDR3 is 14 amino acids. The CDR3 region has the DNA TGTGCCAGCAGCCCCCAAGCGAGCACAGATACGCAGTATTTT. As protein: CASSPQASTDTQYF.

The V call is TRBV7-9, the J call TRBJ2-1; 16 bases agree with TRBD2. The CDR3 totals 19 residues. Trimming removed 5 bases from V and 0 bases from J; junction bases left unmatched: 7. Germline CDR1 and CDR2: SEHNR and FQNEAQ (reference sequence). This chain's CDR3 is CASSHPGLAGGLSYNEQFF. The CDR3 DNA follows: TGTGCCAGCAGCCACCCGGGACTAGCGGGGGGGCTCTCCTACAATGAGCAGTTCTTC.

In its sample, this clone was seen a few times. The rearrangement joins TRBV7-2 to TRBJ2-1; D perhaps matches TRBD1 (6 bases). Per the germline V gene, CDR1 is SGHTA and CDR2 is FQGNSA. There are 16 residues in the CDR3. The V end was cut by 5 bases, the J end by 5 bases, with 19 bases between. CDR3 residues: CASSQDLTGFNNEQFF. As DNA, the CDR3 is TGTGCCAGCAGCCAAGATCTGACAGGCTTTAACAATGAGCAGTTCTTC.

The CDR3 nucleotides read TGTGCCAGCAGCTTGAGTCTAGTCTCCACCGGGGAGCTGTTTTTT. This encodes CASSLSLVSTGELFF. V is TRBV5-8 and J is TRBJ2-2; D is uncertain. This CDR3 contains 15 residues. V lost 1 base and J 4 bases, leaving 11 bases between the germline ends. Germline V gene data show CDR1 as SGHTS and CDR2 as YDEGEE.

In nucleotides, the CDR3 is TGTGCCAGCAGCCCCCCTGGGCTAGCGGGGGCAGATACGCAGTATTTT. Its protein is CASSPPGLAGADTQYF. The V call is TRBV5-6, the J call TRBJ2-3; TRBD2 agrees at 10 bases. The CDR3 sequence is 16 residues long. With V trimmed by 4 bases and J by 4 bases, 9 bases remained unmatched. The germline gives CDR1 SGHDT, CDR2 YYEEEE.

The rearrangement joins TRBV30 to TRBJ1-2; 8 bases are a match to TRBD1. The J segment lost 8 bases and the V segment lost 5 bases, leaving 13 bases of the junction unmatched. From germline, CDR1 is GTSNPN and CDR2 SVGIG (reference sequence). The CDR3 is made up of 14 amino acids. This chain's CDR3 is CAWARDRSQRGYTF. In nucleotides, the CDR3 is TGTGCCTGGGCCAGGGACAGGTCTCAGAGGGGCTACACCTTC.

The chain combines TRBV27 with TRBJ2-7; 8 positions agree with TRBD1. CDR3 size: 15 residues. Trimming at V came to 6 bases and at J to 2 bases, leaving 9 bases not matched to a gene. Germline CDR1 and CDR2: MNHEY and SMNVEV (reference sequence). The CDR3 protein is CASSYGQGRTYEQYF. CDR3 DNA: TGTGCCAGCAGCTACGGACAGGGTCGCACCTACGAGCAGTACTTC.

The chain links TRBV5-4 to TRBJ2-1; D is undetermined. Germline CDR1 is SGHNT and CDR2 is YYREEE (reference sequence). Between the trimmed V and J ends, which lost 4 bases and 10 bases, there was a span of 12 bases. This CDR3 has 12 residues. This CDR3 is CASSPVLGEQFF. CDR3 sequence (DNA): TGTGCCAGCAGCCCCGTTCTAGGCGAGCAGTTCTTC.

This sequence joins TRBV11-2 and TRBJ2-7; 7 bases are a match to TRBD2. CDR3 length equals 15 residues. J was trimmed by 7 bases and V by 0 bases; bases with no gene match: 9. Germline CDR1 is SGHAT and CDR2 is FQNNGV. The CDR3 region has the DNA TGTGCCAGCAGCTTAGATTGGCGGGGGAGTAAAGAGCAGTACTTC. Translation: CASSLDWRGSKEQYF.

The CDR3 is CASSRISSFTSTDTQYF. DNA for the CDR3: TGCGCCAGCAGCCGTATTTCGAGCTTTACTAGCACAGATACGCAGTATTTT. V and J are TRBV4-1 and TRBJ2-3; unclear D gene. The CDR3 spans 17 residues. Trimming cost V 4 bases and J 0 bases, with 17 bases left between them. The germline V gene encodes CDR1 MGHRA and CDR2 YSYEKL.

V usage is TRBV5-1 and J usage is TRBJ1-3, with a tentative D call TRBD1 (5 bases). The germline V and J ends were trimmed by 1 base and 4 bases, with 12 bases remaining between them. Germline lookup yields CDR1 SGHRS and CDR2 YFSETQ. The CDR3 runs 15 residues. The CDR3 bases are TGCGCCAGCAGCTTGCAAGGGGCCAACGGAAACACCATATATTTT. Translated, it gives CASSLQGANGNTIYF. Drawing the rest from reference TRBV5-1 and TRBJ1-3, the complete variable domain is KAGVTQTPRYLIKTRGQQVTLSCSPISGHRSVSWYQQTPGQGLQFLFEYFSETQRNKGNFPGRFSGRQFSNSRSEMNVSTLELGDSALYLCASSLQGANGNTIYFGEGSWLTVV.

The V and J genes are TRBV28 and TRBJ2-3; D is unresolved. The V end was cut by 3 bases, the J end by 3 bases, with 10 bases between. Germline V gene sequence: CDR1 MDHEN, CDR2 SYDVKM. This CDR3 comprises 14 residues. The CDR3 nucleotides read TGTGCCAGCAGTTTTCCCCCTCTTACAGATACGCAGTATTTT. Translated, it gives CASSFPPLTDTQYF.

The chain combines TRBV7-9 with TRBJ1-2; no definite D call. Germline lookup yields CDR1 SEHNR and CDR2 FQNEAQ (reference sequence). The CDR3 has 13 amino acids. V was trimmed by 5 bases and J by 7 bases, leaving 14 bases between them. The CDR3 region is CASSDREFGGYTF. The CDR3 DNA reads TGTGCCAGCAGCGATAGGGAGTTTGGTGGCTACACCTTC.